This T cell receptor beta chain was documented in a study of OX40 agonist ivuxolimab in advanced cancers. The length of the CDR3 is 12 residues. The V gene's germline CDR1 is MNHNY and CDR2 SVGAGI (reference sequence). Trimming removed 4 bases at V and 8 bases at J, with 9 bases between. Measured with immunoSEQ multiplex PCR; TCRdb has only the in-frame clones, and not every one. Here the sample spans approximately 73,000 clones, around 87% being singletons. The clonotype was recovered from an adult with an advanced solid tumor such as melanoma, head and neck, liver or kidney cancer. V gene TRBV6-6 combines with J gene TRBJ2-1, with D possibly TRBD1 on 6 matching bases. The input for sequencing was CD4+ or CD8+ T cells sorted from blood, taken in a trial of the OX40 agonist ivuxolimab. CDR3 DNA sequence: TGTGCCAGCAGTTCCCAGGGGTATGAGCAGTTCTTC. Translation: CASSSQGYEQFF.